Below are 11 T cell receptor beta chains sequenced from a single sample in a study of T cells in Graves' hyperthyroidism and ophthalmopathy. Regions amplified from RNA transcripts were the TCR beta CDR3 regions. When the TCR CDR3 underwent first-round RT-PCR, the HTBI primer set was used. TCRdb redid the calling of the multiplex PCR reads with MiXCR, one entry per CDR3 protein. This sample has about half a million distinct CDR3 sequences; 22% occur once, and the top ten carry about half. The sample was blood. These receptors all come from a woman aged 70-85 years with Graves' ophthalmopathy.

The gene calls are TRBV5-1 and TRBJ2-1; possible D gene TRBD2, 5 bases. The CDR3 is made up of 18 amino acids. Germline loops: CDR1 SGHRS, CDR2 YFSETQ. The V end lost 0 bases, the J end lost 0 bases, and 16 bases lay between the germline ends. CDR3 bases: TGCGCCAGCAGCTTGGTGCTCTTAGCGATCAGCTCCTACAATGAGCAGTTCTTC. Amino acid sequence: CASSLVLLAISSYNEQFF.

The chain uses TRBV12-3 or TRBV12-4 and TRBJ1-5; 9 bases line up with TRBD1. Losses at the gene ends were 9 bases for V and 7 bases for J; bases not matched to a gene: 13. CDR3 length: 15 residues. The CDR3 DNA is TGTGCCAGAGGAGGACAGGGGCGCCCTTGGCAGCCCCAGCATTTT. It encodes CARGGQGRPWQPQHF.

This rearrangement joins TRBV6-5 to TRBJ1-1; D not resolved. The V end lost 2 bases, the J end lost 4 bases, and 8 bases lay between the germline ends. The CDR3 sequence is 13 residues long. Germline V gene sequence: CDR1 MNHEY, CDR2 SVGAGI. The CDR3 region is CASSYTSSTEAFF. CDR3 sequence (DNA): TGTGCCAGCAGTTACACCAGTTCCACTGAAGCTTTCTTT.

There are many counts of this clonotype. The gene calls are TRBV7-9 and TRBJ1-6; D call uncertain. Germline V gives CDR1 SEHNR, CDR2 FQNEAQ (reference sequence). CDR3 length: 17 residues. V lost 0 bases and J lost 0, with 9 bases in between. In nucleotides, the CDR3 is TGTGCCAGCAGCTTAGCAGGCGGATCCTCCTATAATTCACCCCTCCACTTT. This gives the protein CASSLAGGSSYNSPLHF.

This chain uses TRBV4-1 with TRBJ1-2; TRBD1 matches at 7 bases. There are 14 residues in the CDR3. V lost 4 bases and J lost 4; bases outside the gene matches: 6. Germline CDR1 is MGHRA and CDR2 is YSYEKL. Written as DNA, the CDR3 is TGCGCCAGCAGCCGCTCAGGGACAGCCTATGGCTACACCTTC. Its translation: CASSRSGTAYGYTF.

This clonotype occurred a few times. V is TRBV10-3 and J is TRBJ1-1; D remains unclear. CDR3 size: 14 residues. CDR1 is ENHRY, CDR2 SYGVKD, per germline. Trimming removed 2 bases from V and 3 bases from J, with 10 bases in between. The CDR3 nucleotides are TGTGCCATCAGTGAGACCGGGGTCTACACTGAAGCTTTCTTT. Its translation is CAISETGVYTEAFF.

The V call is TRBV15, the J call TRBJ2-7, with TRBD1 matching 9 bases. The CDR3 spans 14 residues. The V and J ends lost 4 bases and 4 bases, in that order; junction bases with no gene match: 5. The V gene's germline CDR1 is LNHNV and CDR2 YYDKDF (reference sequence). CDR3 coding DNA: TGTGCCACCAGCACCGGGACAGGGTTTTACGAGCAGTACTTC. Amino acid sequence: CATSTGTGFYEQYF.

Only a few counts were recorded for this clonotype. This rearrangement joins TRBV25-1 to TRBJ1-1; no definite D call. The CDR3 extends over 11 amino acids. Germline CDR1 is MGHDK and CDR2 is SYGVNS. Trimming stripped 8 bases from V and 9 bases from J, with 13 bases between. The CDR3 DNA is TGTGCCAGCTCATCCGGGATCAAAGCTTTCTTT. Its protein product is CASSSGIKAFF.

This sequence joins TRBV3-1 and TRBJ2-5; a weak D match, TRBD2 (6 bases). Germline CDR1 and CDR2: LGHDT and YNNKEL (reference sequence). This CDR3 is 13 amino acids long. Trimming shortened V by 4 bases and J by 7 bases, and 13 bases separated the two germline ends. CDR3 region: CASSRDSLATQYF. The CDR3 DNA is TGTGCCAGCAGCCGGGACTCTTTGGCGACCCAGTACTTC.

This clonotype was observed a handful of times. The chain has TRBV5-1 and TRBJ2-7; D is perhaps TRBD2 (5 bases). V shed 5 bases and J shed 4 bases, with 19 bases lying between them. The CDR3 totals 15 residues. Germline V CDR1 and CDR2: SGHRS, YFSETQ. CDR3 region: CASRLSSHGVYEQYF. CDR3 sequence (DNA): TGCGCCAGCAGACTCTCATCGCACGGGGTGTACGAGCAGTACTTC.

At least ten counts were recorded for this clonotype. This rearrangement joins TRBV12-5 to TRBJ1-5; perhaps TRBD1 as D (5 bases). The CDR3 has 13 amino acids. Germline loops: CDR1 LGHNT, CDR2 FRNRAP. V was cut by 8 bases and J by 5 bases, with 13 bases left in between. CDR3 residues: CASREGSDQPQHF. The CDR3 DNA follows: TGTGCTAGTAGGGAGGGGTCAGATCAGCCCCAGCATTTT. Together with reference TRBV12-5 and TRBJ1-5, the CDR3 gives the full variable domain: DARVTQTPRHKVTEMGQEVTMRCQPILGHNTVFWYRQTMMQGLELLAYFRNRAPLDDSGMPKDRFSAEMPDATLATLKIQPSEPRDSAVYFCASREGSDQPQHFGDGTRLSIL.